The clone carrying this TCR beta chain has at least ten counts. The antigen remains unidentified. Unique molecular identifiers were incorporated into the prepared TCRbeta library. TCRdb itself ran the PCR reads through MiXCR, one entry per CDR3 protein. This table has 330,000 or so distinct CDR3 sequences, roughly 9.1% appearing once. This sample is drawn from a study of T-cell reconstitution after alpha-beta-depleted transplantation in children. General study points: The study traced high day-60 TCRbeta diversity in some patients to surviving recipient T cells and thymic progenitors. Several hundred rapidly expanded clones from non-depleted graft cells reportedly supplied alpha-beta T cells about two months post-transplant. T-cell numbers and diversity, one year after transplant, stemmed largely from T cells that were newly produced.

The length of the CDR3 is 16 residues. The germline V gene encodes CDR1 MNHEY and CDR2 SVGAGI. V was pared by 5 bases and J by 0 bases, with 16 bases between. The gene calls are TRBV6-5 and TRBJ1-1, with a tentative D call TRBD1 (6 bases). This clonotype was obtained from a boy less than two years old with acute myeloid leukemia, due to receive a stem cell transplant. This specimen consisted of PBMCs, obtained before TCRalphabeta/CD19-depleted stem cell transplant. CDR3 amino acids: CASSNGQSLVNTEAFF. The CDR3 coding sequence is TGTGCCAGCAGTAACGGACAGTCCCTCGTGAACACTGAAGCTTTCTTT.